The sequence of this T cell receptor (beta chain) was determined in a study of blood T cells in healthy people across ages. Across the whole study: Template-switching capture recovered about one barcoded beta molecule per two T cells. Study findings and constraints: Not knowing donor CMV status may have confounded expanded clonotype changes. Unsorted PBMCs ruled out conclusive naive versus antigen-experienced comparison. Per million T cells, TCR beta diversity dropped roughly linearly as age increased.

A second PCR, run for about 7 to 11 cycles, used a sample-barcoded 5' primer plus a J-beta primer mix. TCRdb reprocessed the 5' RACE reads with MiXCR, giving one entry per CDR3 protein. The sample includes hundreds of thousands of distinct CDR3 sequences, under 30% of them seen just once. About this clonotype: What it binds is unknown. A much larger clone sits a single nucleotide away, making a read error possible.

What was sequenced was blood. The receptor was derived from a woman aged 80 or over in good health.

In DNA, the CDR3 is TGTGCCAGCAGCCGACGTGAGGACCCTCGGGGCTATGGCTACACCTTC. It codes for CASSRREDPRGYGYTF. The chain is built from TRBV12-3 or TRBV12-4 and TRBJ1-2; no clear D gene. This CDR3 has 16 residues. V was shortened by 6 bases and J by 4 bases, with 21 bases between the two germline ends.